A selection of T cell receptor beta chains follows, all from one sample in a study of T cells after yellow fever vaccination. TCRdb re-derived calls from the 5' RACE reads in MiXCR, one entry per CDR3 protein. This sample has 120,000 or so distinct CDR3 sequences, with roughly 10% found just once. The specimen was CD8+ T cells sorted from PBMCs, collected on the day of the yellow fever booster vaccination. The origin of the receptors is a man between 18 and 29 years old who received the YFV17D yellow fever vaccine. CDR3s include the opening cysteine and the closing phenylalanine or tryptophan. Each record gives: D gene, V gene, J gene, CDR3 protein. D genes are given only for firm matches.

D gene: -
V gene: TRBV7-3
J gene: TRBJ2-1
CDR3 protein: CASSYGLPNNEQFF

D gene: -
V gene: TRBV19
J gene: TRBJ1-2
CDR3 protein: CATDGGRGYGYTF

D gene: -
V gene: TRBV14
J gene: TRBJ2-3
CDR3 protein: CASSPRQSSTTDTQYF

D gene: TRBD2
V gene: TRBV6-6
J gene: TRBJ2-3
CDR3 protein: CASSYSGSGATLGVTDTQYF

D gene: -
V gene: TRBV4-3
J gene: TRBJ2-1
CDR3 protein: CASSPTGNEQFF

D gene: TRBD1
V gene: TRBV6-2/TRBV6-3
J gene: TRBJ2-2
CDR3 protein: CASRGQGDTGELFF

D gene: -
V gene: TRBV6-1
J gene: TRBJ2-6
CDR3 protein: CASSEAPDVLTF

D gene: TRBD1
V gene: TRBV28
J gene: TRBJ2-2
CDR3 protein: CASSAGTGETGELFF

D gene: -
V gene: TRBV21-1
J gene: TRBJ2-7
CDR3 protein: CASSKARYVKGTGSYEQYF

D gene: -
V gene: TRBV19
J gene: TRBJ2-7
CDR3 protein: CASSIAALSSYEQYF

D gene: -
V gene: TRBV6-5
J gene: TRBJ2-5
CDR3 protein: CASSYGQAQYF

D gene: TRBD1
V gene: TRBV20-1
J gene: TRBJ2-5
CDR3 protein: CSAGLTGTVQETQYF

D gene: -
V gene: TRBV19
J gene: TRBJ1-6
CDR3 protein: CASSITGRDKAPLHF

D gene: TRBD1
V gene: TRBV5-1
J gene: TRBJ2-2
CDR3 protein: CASSLTGDRGELFF

D gene: -
V gene: TRBV5-1
J gene: TRBJ2-5
CDR3 protein: CASSPSGGETQYF

D gene: -
V gene: TRBV27
J gene: TRBJ2-3
CDR3 protein: CASSLGLESTDTQYF

D gene: TRBD2
V gene: TRBV15
J gene: TRBJ2-1
CDR3 protein: CATSRAGLGYNEQFF

D gene: -
V gene: TRBV2
J gene: TRBJ1-3
CDR3 protein: CASSPRSAGNTIYF

D gene: TRBD1
V gene: TRBV6-5
J gene: TRBJ1-6
CDR3 protein: CASSYTGQGGNSPLHF

D gene: TRBD2
V gene: TRBV27
J gene: TRBJ2-3
CDR3 protein: CASSLAGEPDTQYF

D gene: TRBD1
V gene: TRBV6-5
J gene: TRBJ2-1
CDR3 protein: CASRVRDRSNNEQFF

D gene: -
V gene: TRBV6-5
J gene: TRBJ2-1
CDR3 protein: CASSYWVGTYNEQFF

D gene: -
V gene: TRBV5-1
J gene: TRBJ2-5
CDR3 protein: CASSLVARGGETQYF

D gene: TRBD2
V gene: TRBV7-2
J gene: TRBJ2-3
CDR3 protein: CASSPFLAGVGDTQYF

D gene: -
V gene: TRBV5-5
J gene: TRBJ2-3
CDR3 protein: CASSRTHDSTTDTQYF

D gene: TRBD1
V gene: TRBV18
J gene: TRBJ1-5
CDR3 protein: CASSPGTGGNQPQHF

D gene: -
V gene: TRBV12-3/TRBV12-4
J gene: TRBJ2-7
CDR3 protein: CASSSPGSSGYEQYF

D gene: TRBD2
V gene: TRBV9
J gene: TRBJ2-1
CDR3 protein: CASSPESSGYNEQFF

D gene: -
V gene: TRBV6-5
J gene: TRBJ1-1
CDR3 protein: CASRLETVMNTEAFF

D gene: -
V gene: TRBV18
J gene: TRBJ1-2
CDR3 protein: CASSPPVRVYYGYTF